The TCR beta chain described here comes from a study of CD8+ T cells in alopecia areata. Background on the study: Severity scoring for treated patients was based on the percentage of affected scalp area. Findings of the study overall: Greater clonality was observed in lesional scalp samples, especially alopecia totalis/universalis, versus normal scalp.

For this clone: As yet, its antigen is unknown.

Extraction of RNA preceded its reverse transcription into cDNA, which served as the sequencing template. Profiled with immunoSEQ multiplex PCR; TCRdb holds only in-frame clones, not every one. The top ten clones hold 10% of a sample with some 190,000 clones, approximately 50% of them seen once. Treatment noted: oral pan-JAK inhibitor, 5-10 mg twice daily. The material sequenced was CD8+ T cells sorted from blood, taken around week 53, from a patient treated with tofacitinib. This receptor was identified in a human donor with alopecia areata.

CDR3 sequence (DNA): TGCAGCGTGGGTGGACAGGGCACGAATCAGCCCCAGCATTTT. Protein sequence: CSVGGQGTNQPQHF. The chain carries TRBV29-1 and TRBJ1-5, with 8 nucleotides matching TRBD1. CDR1 and CDR2 (germline): SQVTM, ANQGSEA. This CDR3 contains 14 residues. With 6 bases clipped from V and 4 bases from J, the junction kept 8 bases outside the gene matches.